Listed below are T cell receptor beta chains from one sample, sequenced in a study of blood T cell repertoires in COVID-19. Assay used: immunoSEQ multiplex PCR; TCRdb lists only in-frame clones, some missing. Of some 270,000 clones listed, approximately 90% are singletons. Sequencing was carried out using peripheral blood. The receptors shown here come from a man aged 25-45 years with acute or convalescent COVID-19. Both conserved end residues are part of each CDR3. A D gene is named only where the DNA matches it firmly. Clone size is not always given. Where it is, it says once, few, many or a class for expanded clones.

abundance,v_gene,j_gene,d_gene,CDR3nt,CDR3aa
-,TRBV28,TRBJ1-4,TRBD1,TGTGCCAGCAGTAGGGGGACAGGACGTAATGAAAAACTGTTTTTT,CASSRGTGRNEKLFF
many,TRBV7-9,TRBJ1-2,TRBD1,TGTGCCAGCAGTGGCCGGGACAGGGAGGACTATGGCTACACCTTC,CASSGRDREDYGYTF
-,TRBV7-9,TRBJ1-4,-,TGTGCCAGCAGCTACAATGGGGGCAGGGAAAAACTGTTTTTT,CASSYNGGREKLFF
-,TRBV6-5,TRBJ2-1,-,TGTGCCAGCCCCCCGGCCCCCTCGGGGTATGAGCAGTTCTTC,CASPPAPSGYEQFF
-,TRBV3-1/TRBV3-2,TRBJ1-2,TRBD1,TGTGCCAGCAGTCCGATACAGGGGCTTGGCTACACCTTC,CASSPIQGLGYTF
-,TRBV28,TRBJ1-3,-,TGTGCCAGCAGTTTATCAGGCTCTGGAAACACCATATATTTT,CASSLSGSGNTIYF
-,TRBV19,TRBJ1-5,TRBD1,TGTGCCAGCGGACAGGGCAATCAGCCCCAGCATTTT,CASGQGNQPQHF
-,TRBV30,TRBJ2-5,TRBD2,TGTGCCTGGAGACCTCGGGGACTAGCGTGGGTGGAGACCCAGTACTTC,CAWRPRGLAWVETQYF
-,TRBV19,TRBJ2-2,-,TGTGCCAGTAGTATAGGGCAGGGGCCCGGGGAGCTGTTTTTT,CASSIGQGPGELFF
-,TRBV29-1,TRBJ2-1,-,TGCAGCGTTGCGGTGTCTCTGATCAATGAGCAGTTCTTC,CSVAVSLINEQFF
-,TRBV6-5,TRBJ2-1,-,TGTGCCAGCAGTCGGGGGGCAAGCTCCTACAATGAGCAGTTCTTC,CASSRGASSYNEQFF
-,TRBV13,TRBJ2-2,TRBD2,TGTGCCAGCAGCTCTGTTTGGAGTCTGAGCGGGAGGGACACCGGGGAGCTGTTTTTT,CASSSVWSLSGRDTGELFF
few,TRBV6-1,TRBJ1-5,-,TGTGCCAGCAGTGAAATTGACAGCGCCGTGACCCAGCATTTT,CASSEIDSAVTQHF
few,TRBV5-1,TRBJ1-2,-,TGCGCCAGCAGCTTATCGGGACATATTAACTATGGCTACACCTTC,CASSLSGHINYGYTF
-,TRBV3-1/TRBV3-2,TRBJ2-3,-,TGTGCCAGCAGCCAAGATAAAGATACGCAGTATTTT,CASSQDKDTQYF
-,TRBV28,TRBJ1-5,-,TGTGCCAGCAGCCCCGTGAATCAGCCCCAGCATTTT,CASSPVNQPQHF
-,TRBV28,TRBJ2-3,-,TGTGCCAGCAGTTCCGCGGGGGCCCGGAAAGATACGCAGTATTTT,CASSSAGARKDTQYF
-,TRBV9,TRBJ2-3,TRBD2,TGTGCCAGCAGCGCCCCCCTCGCACTAGCGGGACCAGATACGCAGTATTTT,CASSAPLALAGPDTQYF
-,TRBV6-5,TRBJ2-7,-,TGTGCCAGCAGTTACAGGGTCGGACGAGGACTCTACGAGCAGTACTTC,CASSYRVGRGLYEQYF
-,TRBV6-4,TRBJ2-7,-,TGTGCCAGTACCTACGAGCAGTACTTC,CASTYEQYF
-,TRBV5-1,TRBJ1-2,TRBD1,TGCGCCAGCAGCTTGGCCGGACAGGGGATGATCTACACCTTC,CASSLAGQGMIYTF
-,TRBV6-6,TRBJ1-2,TRBD1,TGTGCCAGCATGACAGGGGGATATGGCTACACCTTC,CASMTGGYGYTF
-,TRBV5-8,TRBJ1-1,-,TGTGCCAGCAGCTTCTCTATCACTGAAGCTTTCTTT,CASSFSITEAFF
-,TRBV29-1,TRBJ1-2,-,TGCAGCGTTGGAGTCGAGGCCTACTATGGCTACACCTTC,CSVGVEAYYGYTF
-,TRBV7-9,TRBJ1-5,TRBD1,TGTGCCAGCAGCCTGGGACAGGGGGTCAATCAGCCCCAGCATTTT,CASSLGQGVNQPQHF
-,TRBV6-6,TRBJ2-3,-,TGTGCCAGCAGTCGCCGACAGGCTAGCACAGATACGCAGTATTTT,CASSRRQASTDTQYF
few,TRBV27,TRBJ1-5,-,TGTGCCAGCAGGGGGCAGGGCAATCAGCCCCAGCATTTT,CASRGQGNQPQHF